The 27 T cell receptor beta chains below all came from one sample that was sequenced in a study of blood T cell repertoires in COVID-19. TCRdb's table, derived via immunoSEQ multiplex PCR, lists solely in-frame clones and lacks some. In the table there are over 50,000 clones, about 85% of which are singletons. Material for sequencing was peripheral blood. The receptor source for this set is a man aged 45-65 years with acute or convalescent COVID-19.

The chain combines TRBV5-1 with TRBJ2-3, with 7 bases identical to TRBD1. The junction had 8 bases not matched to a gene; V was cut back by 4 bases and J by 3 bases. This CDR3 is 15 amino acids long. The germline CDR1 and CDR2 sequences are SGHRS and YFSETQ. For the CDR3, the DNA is TGCGCCAGCAGCCCTGGGACAGCGCAGACAGATACGCAGTATTTT. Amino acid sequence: CASSPGTAQTDTQYF.

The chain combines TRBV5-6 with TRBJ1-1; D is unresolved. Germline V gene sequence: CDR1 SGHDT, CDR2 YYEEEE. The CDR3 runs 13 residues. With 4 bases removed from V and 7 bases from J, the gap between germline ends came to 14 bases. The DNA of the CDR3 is TGTGCCAGCAGCCAGACGTCGGGTTATGAAGCTTTCTTT. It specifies CASSQTSGYEAFF.

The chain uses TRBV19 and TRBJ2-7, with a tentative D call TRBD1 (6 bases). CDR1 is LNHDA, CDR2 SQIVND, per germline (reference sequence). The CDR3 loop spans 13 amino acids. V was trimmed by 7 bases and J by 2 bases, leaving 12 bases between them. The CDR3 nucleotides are TGTGCCAGTACCTTAGGGGGAACCTACGAGCAGTACTTC. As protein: CASTLGGTYEQYF.

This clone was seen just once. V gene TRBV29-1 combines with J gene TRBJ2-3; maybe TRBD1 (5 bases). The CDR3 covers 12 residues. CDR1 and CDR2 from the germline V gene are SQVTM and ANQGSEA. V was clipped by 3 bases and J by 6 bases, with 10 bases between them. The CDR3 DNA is TGCAGCGTTGAGGACACAGCGGATACGCAGTATTTT. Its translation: CSVEDTADTQYF.

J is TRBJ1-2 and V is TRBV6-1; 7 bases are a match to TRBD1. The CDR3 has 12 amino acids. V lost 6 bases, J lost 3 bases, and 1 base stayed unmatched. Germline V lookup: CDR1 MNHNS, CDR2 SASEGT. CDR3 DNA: TGTGCCAGCAGCACAGGGGACTATGGCTACACCTTC. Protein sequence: CASSTGDYGYTF.

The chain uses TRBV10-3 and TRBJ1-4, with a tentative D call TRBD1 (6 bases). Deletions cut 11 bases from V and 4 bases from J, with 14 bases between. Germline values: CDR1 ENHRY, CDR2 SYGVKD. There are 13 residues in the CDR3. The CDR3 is CASQGRDNEKLFF. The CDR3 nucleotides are TGTGCCTCACAGGGACGGGATAATGAAAAACTGTTTTTT.

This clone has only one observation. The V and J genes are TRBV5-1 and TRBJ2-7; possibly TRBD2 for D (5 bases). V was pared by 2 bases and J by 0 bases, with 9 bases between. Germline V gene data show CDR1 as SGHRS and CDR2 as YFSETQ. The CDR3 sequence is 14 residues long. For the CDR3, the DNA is TGCGCCAGCAGCTTCACGGGATTCTCCTACGAGCAGTACTTC. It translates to CASSFTGFSYEQYF.

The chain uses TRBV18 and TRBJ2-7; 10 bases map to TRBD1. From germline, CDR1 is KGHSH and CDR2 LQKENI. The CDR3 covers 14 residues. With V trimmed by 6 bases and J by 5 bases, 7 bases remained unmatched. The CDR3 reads CASSLDRGHDEQYF. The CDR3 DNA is TGTGCCAGCTCCCTCGACAGGGGGCACGACGAGCAGTACTTC.

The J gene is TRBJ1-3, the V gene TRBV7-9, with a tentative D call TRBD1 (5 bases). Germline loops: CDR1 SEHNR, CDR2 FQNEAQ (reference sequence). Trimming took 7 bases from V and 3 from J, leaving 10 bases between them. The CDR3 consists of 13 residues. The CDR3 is CASIQGGGNTIYF. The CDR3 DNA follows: TGTGCCAGCATCCAGGGAGGTGGAAACACCATATATTTT.

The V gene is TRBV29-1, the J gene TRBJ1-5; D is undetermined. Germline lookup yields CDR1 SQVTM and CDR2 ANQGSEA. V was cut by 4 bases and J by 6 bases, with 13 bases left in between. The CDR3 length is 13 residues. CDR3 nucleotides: TGCAGCGTTGGGACGGCGGGTGGTCAGCCCCAGCATTTT. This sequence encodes CSVGTAGGQPQHF. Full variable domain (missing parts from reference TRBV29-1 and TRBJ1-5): SAVISQKPSRDICQRGTSLTIQCQVDSQVTMMFWYRQQPGQSLTLIATANQGSEATYESGFVIDKFPISRPNLTFSTLTVSNMSPEDSSIYLCSVGTAGGQPQHFGDGTRLSIL.

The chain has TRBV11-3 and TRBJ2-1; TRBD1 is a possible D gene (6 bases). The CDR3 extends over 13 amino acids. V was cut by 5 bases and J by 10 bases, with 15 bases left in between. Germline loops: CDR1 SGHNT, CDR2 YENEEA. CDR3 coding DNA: TGTGCCAGCAGCCCAAGCCCCGACAGGGAGCAGTTCTTC. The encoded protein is CASSPSPDREQFF.

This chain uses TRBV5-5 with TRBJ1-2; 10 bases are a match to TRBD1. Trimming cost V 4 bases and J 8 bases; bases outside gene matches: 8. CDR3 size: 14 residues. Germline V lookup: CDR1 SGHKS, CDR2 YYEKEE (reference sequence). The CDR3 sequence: CASSPQTGGGGYTF. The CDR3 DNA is TGTGCCAGCAGCCCTCAGACAGGGGGCGGGGGCTACACCTTC.

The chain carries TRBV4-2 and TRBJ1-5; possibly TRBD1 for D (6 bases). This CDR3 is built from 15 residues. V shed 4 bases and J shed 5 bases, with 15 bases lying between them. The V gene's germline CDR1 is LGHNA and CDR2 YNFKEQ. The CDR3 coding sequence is TGTGCCAGCAGCCTACACAGGGAGGGCGATCAGCCCCAGCATTTT. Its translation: CASSLHREGDQPQHF.

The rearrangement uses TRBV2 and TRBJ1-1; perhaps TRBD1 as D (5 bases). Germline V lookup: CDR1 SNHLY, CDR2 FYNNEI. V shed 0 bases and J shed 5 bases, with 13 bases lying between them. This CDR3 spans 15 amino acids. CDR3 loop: CASSEAGGVRTEAFF. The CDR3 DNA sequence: TGTGCCAGCAGTGAAGCGGGGGGGGTAAGAACTGAAGCTTTCTTT.

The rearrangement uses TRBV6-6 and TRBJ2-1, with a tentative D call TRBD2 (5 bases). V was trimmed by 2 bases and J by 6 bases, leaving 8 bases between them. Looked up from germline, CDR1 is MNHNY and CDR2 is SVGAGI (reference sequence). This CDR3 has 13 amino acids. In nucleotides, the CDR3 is TGTGCCAGCAGTTACGAGGGTCCCAATGAGCAGTTCTTC. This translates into CASSYEGPNEQFF.

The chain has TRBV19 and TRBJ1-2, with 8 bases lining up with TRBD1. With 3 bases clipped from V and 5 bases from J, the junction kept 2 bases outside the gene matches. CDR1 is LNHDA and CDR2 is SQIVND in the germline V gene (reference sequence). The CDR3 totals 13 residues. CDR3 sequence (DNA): TGTGCCAGTAGTATGGACAGGGTATATGGCTACACCTTC. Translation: CASSMDRVYGYTF.

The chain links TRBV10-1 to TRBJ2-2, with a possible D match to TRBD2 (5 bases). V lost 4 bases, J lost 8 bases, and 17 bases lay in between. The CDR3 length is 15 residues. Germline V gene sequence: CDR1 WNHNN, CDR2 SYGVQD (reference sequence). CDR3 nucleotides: TGCGCCAGCAGTGCGGACTCCACTGGTTCGGGGGAGCTGTTTTTT. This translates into CASSADSTGSGELFF.

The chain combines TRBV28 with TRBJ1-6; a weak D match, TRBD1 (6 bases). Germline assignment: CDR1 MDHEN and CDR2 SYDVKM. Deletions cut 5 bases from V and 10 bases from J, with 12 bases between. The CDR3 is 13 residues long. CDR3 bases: TGTGCCAGCAGTACCACAGGGATCTCACCCCTCCACTTT. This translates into CASSTTGISPLHF. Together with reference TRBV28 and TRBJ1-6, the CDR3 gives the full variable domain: DVKVTQSSRYLVKRTGEKVFLECVQDMDHENMFWYRQDPGLGLRLIYFSYDVKMKEKGDIPEGYSVSREKKERFSLILESASTNQTSMYLCASSTTGISPLHFGNGTRLTVT.

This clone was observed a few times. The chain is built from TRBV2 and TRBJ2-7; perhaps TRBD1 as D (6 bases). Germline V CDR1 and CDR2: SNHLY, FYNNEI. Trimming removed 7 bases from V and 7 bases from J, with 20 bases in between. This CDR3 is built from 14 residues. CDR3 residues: CASNSGTARGEQYF. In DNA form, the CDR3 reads TGTGCCAGCAACTCCGGGACGGCCAGGGGAGAGCAGTACTTC.

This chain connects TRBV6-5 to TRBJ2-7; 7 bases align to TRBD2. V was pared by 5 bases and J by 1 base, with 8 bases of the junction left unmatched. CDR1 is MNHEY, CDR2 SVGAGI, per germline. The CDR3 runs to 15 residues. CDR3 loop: CASSHLRDYSYEQYF. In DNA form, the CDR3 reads TGTGCCAGCAGTCACCTCCGGGACTATTCCTACGAGCAGTACTTC.

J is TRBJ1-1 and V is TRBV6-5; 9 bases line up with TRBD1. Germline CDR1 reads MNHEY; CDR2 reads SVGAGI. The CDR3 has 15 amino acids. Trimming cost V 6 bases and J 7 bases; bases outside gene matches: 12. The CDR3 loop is CASSPRTGEGGEAFF. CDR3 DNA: TGTGCCAGCAGCCCCAGGACAGGGGAGGGGGGTGAAGCTTTCTTT.

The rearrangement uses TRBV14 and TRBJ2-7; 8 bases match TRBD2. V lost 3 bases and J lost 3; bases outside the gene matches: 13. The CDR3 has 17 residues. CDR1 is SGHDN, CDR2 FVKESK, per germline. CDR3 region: CASSHHPRAGGLYEQYF. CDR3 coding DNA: TGTGCCAGCAGCCACCACCCCAGGGCGGGAGGACTCTACGAGCAGTACTTC.

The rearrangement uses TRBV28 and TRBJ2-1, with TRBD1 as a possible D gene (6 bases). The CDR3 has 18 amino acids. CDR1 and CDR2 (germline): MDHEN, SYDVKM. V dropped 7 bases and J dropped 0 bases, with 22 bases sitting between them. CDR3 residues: CASTPLGAALSSYNEQFF. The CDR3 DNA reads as TGTGCCAGCACCCCATTGGGGGCAGCATTAAGCTCCTACAATGAGCAGTTCTTC. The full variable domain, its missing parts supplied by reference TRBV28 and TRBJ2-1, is DVKVTQSSRYLVKRTGEKVFLECVQDMDHENMFWYRQDPGLGLRLIYFSYDVKMKEKGDIPEGYSVSREKKERFSLILESASTNQTSMYLCASTPLGAALSSYNEQFFGPGTRLTVL.

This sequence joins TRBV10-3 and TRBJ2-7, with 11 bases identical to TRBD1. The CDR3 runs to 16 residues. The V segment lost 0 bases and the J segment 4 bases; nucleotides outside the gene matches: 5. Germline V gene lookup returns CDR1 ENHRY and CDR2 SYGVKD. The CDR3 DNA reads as TGTGCCATCAGTGAGTCGTCCGGGACAGGGGGTTACGAGCAGTACTTC. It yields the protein CAISESSGTGGYEQYF.

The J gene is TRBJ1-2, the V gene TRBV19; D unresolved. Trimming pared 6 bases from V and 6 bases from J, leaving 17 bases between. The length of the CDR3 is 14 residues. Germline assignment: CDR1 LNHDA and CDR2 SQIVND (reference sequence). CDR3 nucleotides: TGTGCCAGTAGAAGAACGGTAGTTCCGGATGGCTACACCTTC. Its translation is CASRRTVVPDGYTF.

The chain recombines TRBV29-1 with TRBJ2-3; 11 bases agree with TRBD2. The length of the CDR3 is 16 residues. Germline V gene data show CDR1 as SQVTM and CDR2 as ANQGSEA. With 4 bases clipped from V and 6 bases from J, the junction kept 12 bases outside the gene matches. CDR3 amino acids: CSVGGRLAGGGDTQYF. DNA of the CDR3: TGCAGCGTTGGGGGACGGCTAGCGGGAGGCGGGGATACGCAGTATTTT.

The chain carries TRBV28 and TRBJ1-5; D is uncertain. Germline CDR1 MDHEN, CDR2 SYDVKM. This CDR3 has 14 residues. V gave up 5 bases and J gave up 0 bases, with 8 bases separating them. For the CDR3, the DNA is TGTGCCAGCAGTCCGGGTGGTAGCAATCAGCCCCAGCATTTT. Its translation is CASSPGGSNQPQHF.